This entry lists 25 T cell receptor beta chains sequenced from one sample in a study of early T cells in non-severe SARS-CoV-2 infection. TCRdb recomputed calls from the 5' RACE reads with MiXCR, one row per CDR3 protein. Among tens of thousands of distinct CDR3 sequences listed, around 14% were seen once. This specimen was whole blood, taken at baseline. The receptor source for this set is an adult who was a healthcare worker with PCR-confirmed SARS-CoV-2 infection or an uninfected control (not recorded which).

This clonotype showed up just a few times. This chain uses TRBV27 with TRBJ2-1; a possible D gene is TRBD2 (5 bases). CDR3 size: 16 residues. Germline V CDR1 and CDR2: MNHEY, SMNVEV (reference sequence). Trimming removed 7 bases at V and 0 bases at J, with 16 bases between. CDR3: CASTPAGVSSYNEQFF. The CDR3 region has the DNA TGTGCCAGCACCCCCGCCGGGGTTAGCTCCTACAATGAGCAGTTCTTC.

In its sample, this clonotype was seen a few times. This chain joins TRBV5-4 and TRBJ1-4; the D gene is possibly TRBD1 (5 bases). The CDR3 spans 15 residues. Germline V gene lookup returns CDR1 SGHNT and CDR2 YYREEE (reference sequence). V lost 1 base to trimming and J lost 0 bases, with 7 bases between them. DNA of the CDR3: TGTGCCAGCAGCTTGCAGGGATCAACTAATGAAAAACTGTTTTTT. Translation gives CASSLQGSTNEKLFF.

This rearrangement joins TRBV11-2 to TRBJ1-1; perhaps TRBD1 as D (5 bases). The CDR3 covers 13 residues. The germline V gene encodes CDR1 SGHAT and CDR2 FQNNGV. The V end was cut by 3 bases, the J end by 7 bases, with 12 bases between. CDR3 nucleotides: TGTGCCAGCAGCTTGAGACAGTTGAGTGAAGCTTTCTTT. Protein product: CASSLRQLSEAFF.

In its sample, this clonotype was seen many times. The chain employs TRBV7-9 and TRBJ1-6; D uncertain. V lost 5 bases, J lost 4 bases, and 9 bases lay in between. This CDR3 is 14 amino acids long. Germline V gene lookup returns CDR1 SEHNR and CDR2 FQNEAQ (reference sequence). The CDR3 DNA reads TGTGCCAGCAGCCCGGAACAGTATAATTCACCCCTCCACTTT. This translates into CASSPEQYNSPLHF.

This clonotype was detected many times. This chain uses TRBV11-1 with TRBJ2-1; D could derive from TRBD1 or TRBD2 (5 bases each). In germline, CDR1 is SGHAT, CDR2 FQDESV (reference sequence). With 5 bases removed from V and 9 bases from J, the gap between germline ends came to 14 bases. This CDR3 contains 13 residues. The CDR3 DNA is TGTGCCAGCAGCCCTGGGACCGTCGGTGAGCAGTTCTTC. It encodes CASSPGTVGEQFF.

This clonotype was seen a few times. This sequence joins TRBV6-5 and TRBJ1-3; D is unclear. Trimming cost V 6 bases and J 4 bases, with 10 bases left between them. Germline assignment: CDR1 MNHEY and CDR2 SVGAGI. The CDR3 consists of 13 residues. Here the CDR3 DNA reads TGTGCCAGCAGACGCGAAGGAGGAAACACCATATATTTT. It specifies CASRREGGNTIYF.

The genes are TRBV3-1 and TRBJ1-1; D remains unclear. Between the trimmed V and J ends, which lost 4 bases and 1 base, there was a span of 10 bases. CDR3 length: 14 amino acids. Germline CDR1 and CDR2: LGHDT and YNNKEL (reference sequence). The CDR3 here is CASSREEANTEAFF. The CDR3 region has the DNA TGTGCCAGCAGCCGGGAGGAAGCGAACACTGAAGCTTTCTTT.

The chain uses TRBV7-9 and TRBJ2-7; D is unresolved. V was shortened by 7 bases and J by 3 bases, with 16 bases between the two germline ends. The CDR3 consists of 14 residues. From germline, CDR1 is SEHNR and CDR2 FQNEAQ (reference sequence). The CDR3 protein is CASTFPVSVYEQYF. CDR3 sequence (DNA): TGTGCCAGCACCTTTCCGGTGAGCGTCTACGAGCAGTACTTC.

This clonotype was seen at least ten times. The DNA of the CDR3 is TGTGCCAGCAGCCCGACGGCTGGGGCCAACGTCCTGACTTTC. This encodes CASSPTAGANVLTF. The chain has TRBV11-2 and TRBJ2-6; D unclear. Germline V lookup: CDR1 SGHAT, CDR2 FQNNGV. Between the trimmed V and J ends, which lost 5 bases and 2 bases, there was a span of 7 bases. This CDR3 contains 14 residues.

This clonotype occurred many times. The chain recombines TRBV28 with TRBJ2-1; D not certain. Germline V lookup: CDR1 MDHEN, CDR2 SYDVKM. V dropped 8 bases and J dropped 0 bases, with 14 bases sitting between them. The CDR3 totals 15 residues. DNA of the CDR3: TGTGCCAGCGCCCGCCCCCAGAGCTCCTACAATGAGCAGTTCTTC. Translating it yields CASARPQSSYNEQFF. The entire variable domain, with the rest obtained from reference TRBV28 and TRBJ2-1, is as follows: DVKVTQSSRYLVKRTGEKVFLECVQDMDHENMFWYRQDPGLGLRLIYFSYDVKMKEKGDIPEGYSVSREKKERFSLILESASTNQTSMYLCASARPQSSYNEQFFGPGTRLTVL.

This clonotype turned up a few times. The gene calls are TRBV28 and TRBJ2-4, with TRBD1 as a possible D gene (5 bases). This CDR3 is built from 13 residues. V was pared by 2 bases and J by 6 bases, with 8 bases between. The germline gives CDR1 MDHEN, CDR2 SYDVKM. CDR3 region: CASSLKGSNIQYF. CDR3 nucleotides: TGTGCCAGCAGTTTAAAGGGGTCAAACATTCAGTACTTC.

This clonotype was seen many times. The genes are TRBV6-6 and TRBJ2-7; D unresolved. CDR3 length equals 14 residues. CDR1 is MNHNY, CDR2 SVGAGI, per germline (reference sequence). V was shortened by 0 bases and J by 0 bases, with 6 bases between the two germline ends. The DNA for the CDR3 is TGTGCCAGCAGTTACTCACAGAGCTCCTACGAGCAGTACTTC. Translated: CASSYSQSSYEQYF.

The table lists this clonotype with a few counts. V gene TRBV5-1 combines with J gene TRBJ2-7; 7 nucleotides agree with TRBD1. The junction had 4 bases not matched to a gene; V was cut back by 3 bases and J by 4 bases. The CDR3 length is 13 residues. The V gene's germline CDR1 is SGHRS and CDR2 YFSETQ. CDR3 in DNA: TGCGCCAGCAGCTGGGACAGCTTTTACGAGCAGTACTTC. Its protein product is CASSWDSFYEQYF.

This clonotype was seen more than once but under ten times. CDR3 loop: CASRSPGTEGTGYTF. The CDR3 DNA sequence: TGTGCCAGCAGGTCTCCGGGGACTGAAGGGACTGGCTACACCTTC. V is TRBV11-2 and J is TRBJ1-2; TRBD1 might be the D (5 bases). CDR1 is SGHAT and CDR2 is FQNNGV in the germline V gene. V lost 6 bases to trimming and J lost 7 bases, with 21 bases between them. This CDR3 spans 15 amino acids.

The table lists this clonotype with a few counts. The J gene is TRBJ1-3, the V gene TRBV18; TRBD1 matches 8 bases. Trimming removed 5 bases from V and 4 bases from J; junction bases left unmatched: 7. The CDR3 sequence is 15 residues long. Germline V gives CDR1 KGHSH, CDR2 LQKENI. This CDR3 is CASSTERTGGNTIYF. Written as DNA, the CDR3 is TGTGCCAGCTCAACAGAACGGACAGGGGGAAACACCATATATTTT.

This clonotype showed up just once. This sequence joins TRBV5-1 and TRBJ2-7; TRBD1 or TRBD2 may be the D gene (5 bases each). The germline V gene encodes CDR1 SGHRS and CDR2 YFSETQ. The V and J ends lost 3 bases and 0 bases respectively, with 16 bases between them. There are 16 residues in the CDR3. CDR3 residues: CASSSPPGRSSYEQYF. The CDR3 DNA follows: TGCGCCAGCAGCTCGCCTCCGGGACGGAGCTCCTACGAGCAGTACTTC.

In this sample, this clonotype turned up many times. This chain connects TRBV29-1 to TRBJ2-6; maybe TRBD1 (5 bases). Trimming shortened V by 6 bases and J by 0 bases, and 9 bases separated the two germline ends. Germline V gene data show CDR1 as SQVTM and CDR2 as ANQGSEA. The length of the CDR3 is 14 residues. The CDR3 loop reads CSVRQSSGANVLTF. DNA for the CDR3: TGCAGCGTCCGACAGAGCTCTGGGGCCAACGTCCTGACTTTC.

This clonotype was observed a few times. The chain uses TRBV18 and TRBJ2-7; D is possibly TRBD1 (5 bases). Germline CDR1 and CDR2: KGHSH and LQKENI. This CDR3 is 15 amino acids long. V was cut by 0 bases and J by 8 bases, with 17 bases left in between. Here the CDR3 reads CASSPPIQGGMQQYF. The CDR3 DNA sequence: TGTGCCAGCTCACCACCGATCCAGGGTGGTATGCAGCAGTACTTC. Based on the CDR3 plus reference TRBV18 and TRBJ2-7, the full variable domain is NAGVMQNPRHLVRRRGQEARLRCSPMKGHSHVYWYRQLPEEGLKFMVYLQKENIIDESGMPKERFSAEFPKEGPSILRIQQVVRGDSAAYFCASSPPIQGGMQQYFGPGTRLTVT.

The rearrangement links TRBV10-2 to TRBJ2-4; D call uncertain. CDR1 is WSHSY, CDR2 SAAADI, per germline. There are 13 residues in the CDR3. The V end lost 3 bases, the J end lost 6 bases, and 9 bases lay between the germline ends. CDR3 bases: TGCGCCAGCAGTGATCCAGATAGAAACATTCAGTACTTC. This encodes CASSDPDRNIQYF.

This clonotype was picked up one time. The chain uses TRBV7-2 and TRBJ2-2; no definite D call. Germline lookup yields CDR1 SGHTA and CDR2 FQGNSA. V lost 5 bases and J lost 0, with 16 bases in between. The length of the CDR3 is 17 residues. The CDR3 DNA sequence: TGTGCCAGCAGCCCCTCACACGGGCAGACGAACACCGGGGAGCTGTTTTTT. Translation: CASSPSHGQTNTGELFF.

There are a few counts of this clonotype. The chain joins TRBV5-1 to TRBJ1-1; 10 positions match TRBD1. After removal of 4 bases from V and 7 bases from J, the junction contained 1 base not matched to a gene. Per the germline V gene, CDR1 is SGHRS and CDR2 is YFSETQ. This CDR3 is built from 12 residues. CDR3 coding DNA: TGCGCCAGCAGCAGGGACAGGGGTGAAGCTTTCTTT. It specifies CASSRDRGEAFF.

This clonotype was observed a handful of times. The rearrangement joins TRBV28 to TRBJ2-3; TRBD2 matches at 10 bases. CDR3 length: 16 residues. V was pared by 6 bases and J by 2 bases, with 8 bases of the junction left unmatched. CDR1 and CDR2 from the germline V gene are MDHEN and SYDVKM. The CDR3 DNA is TGTGCCAGCAGAATTAGCGGGGGGCTACTCACAGATACGCAGTATTTT. Encoded protein: CASRISGGLLTDTQYF.

J is TRBJ2-6 and V is TRBV27; D tentatively reads TRBD1 or TRBD2 (5 bases each). Germline V gene data show CDR1 as MNHEY and CDR2 as SMNVEV (reference sequence). V was pared by 8 bases and J by 4 bases, with 15 bases between. The CDR3 is 15 amino acids. The CDR3 sequence is CASGDRPGGANVLTF. The CDR3 DNA is TGTGCCAGCGGGGACCGCCCTGGAGGGGCCAACGTCCTGACTTTC.

The V and J genes are TRBV10-3 and TRBJ1-1; D is undetermined. The CDR3 consists of 11 residues. CDR1 and CDR2 from the germline V gene are ENHRY and SYGVKD. Trimming removed 6 bases from V and 6 bases from J, with 8 bases in between. CDR3 sequence reads: CAIRERAEAFF. CDR3 sequence (DNA): TGTGCCATCAGGGAGCGCGCTGAAGCTTTCTTT.

This clonotype was seen ten or more times. The V and J genes are TRBV27 and TRBJ2-1; the match to TRBD2 covers 14 bases. This CDR3 comprises 18 residues. Germline V gene lookup returns CDR1 MNHEY and CDR2 SMNVEV (reference sequence). V was pared by 6 bases and J by 1 base, with 8 bases of the junction left unmatched. Here the CDR3 DNA reads TGTGCCAGCAGCCGGGGACTAGCGGGAGTACTGTCCTACAATGAGCAGTTCTTC. It is translated as CASSRGLAGVLSYNEQFF.